This T cell receptor beta chain was retrieved from a study of PD-1 blockade in classical Hodgkin lymphoma. Sequencing was performed with immunoSEQ multiplex PCR; in TCRdb, only in-frame clones are kept and a portion is missing. Among over 50,000 clones listed, just under 75% were seen once. All trial patients relapsed after autologous stem cell transplantation. Findings and limits, study-wide: At C4D1, TCR diversity had climbed significantly for CD4+ cells, though not for CD8+ cells.

Details on this clone: Antigen unknown.

This CDR3 has 12 residues. Trimming pared 6 bases from V and 5 bases from J, leaving 10 bases between. CDR1 KGHSH and CDR2 LQKENI come from the germline V gene. This receptor was obtained from a human donor with classical Hodgkin lymphoma. The rearrangement links TRBV18 to TRBJ1-2; no clear D gene. Sequenced here: peripheral blood mononuclear cells (PBMCs), sampled before the second cycle of nivolumab. This chain's CDR3 is CASSPMGYGYTF. CDR3 DNA: TGTGCCAGCTCCCCTATGGGGTATGGCTACACCTTC. The whole variable domain, remainder taken from reference TRBV18 and TRBJ1-2, is NAGVMQNPRHLVRRRGQEARLRCSPMKGHSHVYWYRQLPEEGLKFMVYLQKENIIDESGMPKERFSAEFPKEGPSILRIQQVVRGDSAAYFCASSPMGYGYTFGSGTRLTVV.